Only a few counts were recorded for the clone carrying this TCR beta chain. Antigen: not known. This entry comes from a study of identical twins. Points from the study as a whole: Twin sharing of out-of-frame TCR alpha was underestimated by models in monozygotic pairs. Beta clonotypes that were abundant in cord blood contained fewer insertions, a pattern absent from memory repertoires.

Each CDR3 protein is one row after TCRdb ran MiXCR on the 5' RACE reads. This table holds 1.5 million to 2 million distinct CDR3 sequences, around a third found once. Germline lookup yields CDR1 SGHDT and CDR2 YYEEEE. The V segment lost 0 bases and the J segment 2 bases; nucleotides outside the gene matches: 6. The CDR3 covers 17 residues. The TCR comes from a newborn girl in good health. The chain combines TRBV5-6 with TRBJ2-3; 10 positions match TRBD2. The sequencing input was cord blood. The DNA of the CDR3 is TGTGCCAGCAGCTTGGCATTAGCGGGGGGCATCACAGATACGCAGTATTTT. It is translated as CASSLALAGGITDTQYF.